This T cell receptor (beta chain) was profiled in a study of T cells in Graves' hyperthyroidism and ophthalmopathy. Overall study context: Any treatment followed the collection of peripheral blood at initial diagnosis. General study points: Model output signaled ophthalmopathy a median around 5.9 months ahead of onset.

As to this clonotype: As yet, its antigen is unknown.

V lost 0 bases and J 0 bases, leaving 12 bases between the germline ends. Germline V gene data show CDR1 as LGHNA and CDR2 as YSLEER. This CDR3 has 17 amino acids. In making diagnoses, clinical symptoms, serum thyroxine and TRAb, thyroid ultrasound and orbital computed tomography were all used. It was 10 ml of fresh peripheral blood that supplied the PBMCs. Researchers amplified the TCR beta CDR3 regions from RNA transcripts. A set of HTBI primers served as the primers for a first-round RT-PCR of the TCR CDR3. TCRdb processed the multiplex PCR reads anew with MiXCR; each CDR3 protein has one entry. The sample includes approximately 600,000 distinct CDR3 sequences, 14% seen only once; the top ten take around 7%.

The specimen sequenced was blood. The gene calls are TRBV4-3 and TRBJ2-4; TRBD2 is a possible D gene (6 bases). The receptor comes from a woman between 18 and 30 years old with Graves' ophthalmopathy. The CDR3: CASSQDGGTLAKNIQYF. The CDR3 DNA is TGCGCCAGCAGCCAAGATGGCGGGACTCTAGCCAAAAACATTCAGTACTTC.